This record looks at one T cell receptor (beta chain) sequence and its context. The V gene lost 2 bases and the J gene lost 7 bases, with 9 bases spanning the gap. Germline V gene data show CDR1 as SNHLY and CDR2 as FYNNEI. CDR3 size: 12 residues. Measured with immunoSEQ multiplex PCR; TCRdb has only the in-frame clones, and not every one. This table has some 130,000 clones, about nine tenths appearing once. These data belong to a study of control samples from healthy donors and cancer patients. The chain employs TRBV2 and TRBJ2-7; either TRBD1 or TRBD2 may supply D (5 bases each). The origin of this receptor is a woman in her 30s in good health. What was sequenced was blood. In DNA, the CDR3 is TGTGCCAGCAGTGAACAGGGACGGGAGCAGTACTTC. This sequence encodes CASSEQGREQYF.